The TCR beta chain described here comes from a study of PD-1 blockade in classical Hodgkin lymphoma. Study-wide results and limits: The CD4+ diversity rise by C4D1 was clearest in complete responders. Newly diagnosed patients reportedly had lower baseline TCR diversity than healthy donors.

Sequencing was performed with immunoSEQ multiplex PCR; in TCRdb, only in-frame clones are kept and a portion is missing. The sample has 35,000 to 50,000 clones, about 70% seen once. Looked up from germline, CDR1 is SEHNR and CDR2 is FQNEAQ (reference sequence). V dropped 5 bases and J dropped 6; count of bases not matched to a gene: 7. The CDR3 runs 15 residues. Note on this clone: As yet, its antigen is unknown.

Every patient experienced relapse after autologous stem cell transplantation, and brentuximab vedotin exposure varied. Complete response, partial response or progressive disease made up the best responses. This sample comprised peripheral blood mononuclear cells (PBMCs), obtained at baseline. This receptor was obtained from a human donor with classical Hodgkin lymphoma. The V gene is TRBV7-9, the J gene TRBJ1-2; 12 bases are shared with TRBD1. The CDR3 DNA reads TGTGCCAGCAGCCCCCCGGGACAGGGGGCGAATGGCTACACCTTC. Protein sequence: CASSPPGQGANGYTF. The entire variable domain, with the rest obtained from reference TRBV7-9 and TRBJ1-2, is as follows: DTGVSQNPRHKITKRGQNVTFRCDPISEHNRLYWYRQTLGQGPEFLTYFQNEAQLEKSRLLSDRFSAERPKGSFSTLEIQRTEQGDSAMYLCASSPPGQGANGYTFGSGTRLTVV.